This is a list of T cell receptor beta chains from one sample in a study of blood T cell repertoires in COVID-19. The method was immunoSEQ multiplex PCR; TCRdb's version includes in-frame clones alone and lacks a portion of them. In the table there are about 19,000 clones, about 87% of which are singletons. The sample taken for sequencing was peripheral blood. All receptors come from a human donor in a cohort sampled during active COVID-19. The CDR3 runs from the conserved cysteine through the conserved F or W. D genes are given only for firm matches. Only part of the rows carry a size: once, few, many, or a class if the clone is expanded.

clone size	D gene	J gene	V gene	CDR3 DNA	CDR3 protein
NA	NA	TRBJ1-5	TRBV19	TGTGCCAGTAGTATGCAAGGGGATCAGCCCCAGCATTTT	CASSMQGDQPQHF
few	NA	TRBJ1-6	TRBV21-1	TGTGCCAGCAGCAGGGACAGGGGGCGAATGAGTTCACCCCTCCACTTT	CASSRDRGRMSSPLHF
NA	NA	TRBJ2-3	TRBV5-1	TGCGCCAGCAGCTCACTAGGTACAGATACGCAGTATTTT	CASSSLGTDTQYF
NA	NA	TRBJ2-6	TRBV4-2	TGTGCCAGCAGCCCCACGGGGTTTGGGGCCAACGTCCTGACTTTC	CASSPTGFGANVLTF
NA	TRBD2	TRBJ2-1	TRBV5-1	TGCGCCAGCAGCTTGGGTAGCGGGGGTTACAATGAGCAGTTCTTC	CASSLGSGGYNEQFF
once	NA	TRBJ2-3	TRBV25-1	TGTGCCAGCAGCAGAGCGGCTAGCACAGATACGCAGTATTTT	CASSRAASTDTQYF
once	TRBD1	TRBJ2-1	TRBV6-5	TGTGCCAGCAGTTACGGGACAGGGGGCATGAGTGAGCAGTTCTTC	CASSYGTGGMSEQFF
NA	NA	TRBJ1-5	TRBV18	TGTGCCAGCTCACCCTTAGGGGACTTCCCGCCCCAGCATTTT	CASSPLGDFPPQHF
NA	TRBD1	TRBJ1-2	TRBV19	TGTGCCAGTATTCCCCGGGACAGCGTCAATGGCTACACCTTC	CASIPRDSVNGYTF
NA	TRBD2	TRBJ2-1	TRBV2	TGTGCCAGCAGTGAAAGGGGCCTAGCGGTCTACAATGAGCAGTTCTTC	CASSERGLAVYNEQFF
NA	TRBD2	TRBJ2-3	TRBV28	TGTGCCAGCAGTCCGCCCGGCGGGGGAGGGGATACGCAGTATTTT	CASSPPGGGGDTQYF
NA	TRBD1	TRBJ2-7	TRBV5-1	TGCGCCAGCAGCGGCGGACAGGGGCCCTCCTACGAGCAGTACTTC	CASSGGQGPSYEQYF
NA	TRBD2	TRBJ2-5	TRBV2	TGTGCCAGCAGGGGCAGCGGGAGGGCCAGAGAGACCCAGTACTTC	CASRGSGRARETQYF
NA	NA	TRBJ2-7	TRBV4-2	TGTGCCAGCAGCCAAGCTCGGGAGCAGTACTTC	CASSQAREQYF
NA	TRBD1	TRBJ2-5	TRBV7-2	TGTGCCAGCAGCTTAGACAGGGGGCTGGGAGAGACCCAGTACTTC	CASSLDRGLGETQYF
NA	NA	TRBJ2-5	TRBV11-2	TGTGCCAGCAGCTTGGGGGGGGCGGTGGAGACCCAGTACTTC	CASSLGGAVETQYF
once	NA	TRBJ2-5	TRBV28	TGTGCCAGCAGTTTTGGAGGACCGGGCCAAGAGACCCAGTACTTC	CASSFGGPGQETQYF
NA	NA	TRBJ2-3	TRBV20-1	TGCAGTGCTAGTGGATATGATGAGTCAGATACGCAGTATTTT	CSASGYDESDTQYF
NA	TRBD2	TRBJ2-5	TRBV7-9	TGTGCCAGCAGTCTCCGGGAGGTGGGAGAGACCCAGTACTTC	CASSLREVGETQYF
NA	NA	TRBJ2-1	TRBV14	TGTGCCAGCAGCCATCGCAGGACCTACAATGAGCAGTTCTTC	CASSHRRTYNEQFF
NA	TRBD1	TRBJ1-2	TRBV2	TGTGCCAGCAGTGTGACTTTTCGGCTGGGACAGCGGGACTATGGCTACACCTTC	CASSVTFRLGQRDYGYTF
few	NA	TRBJ2-7	TRBV5-1	TGCGCCAGCAGCTTGATTGGGGGCAACCCCTACGAGCAGTACTTC	CASSLIGGNPYEQYF
NA	NA	TRBJ1-6	TRBV28	TGTGCCAGCAGGCCTAGCGGGGGTGTTCATTCACCCCTCCACTTT	CASRPSGGVHSPLHF
NA	NA	TRBJ1-4	TRBV5-1	TGCGCCAGCAGCTGGGGGGACGCGACAGCCGAAAAACTGTTTTTT	CASSWGDATAEKLFF
NA	NA	TRBJ1-1	TRBV18	TGTGCCAGCTCACCACCGTCTGAGGCTGAAGCTTTCTTT	CASSPPSEAEAFF
NA	TRBD2	TRBJ2-3	TRBV5-6	TGTGCCAGCAGCTTCTCTAGCGGGCTAGCGGGTCTAGCGCAGTATTTT	CASSFSSGLAGLAQYF
NA	NA	TRBJ1-3	TRBV7-9	TGTGCCAGCAGCTTAGATGTCAGCTCTGGAAACACCATATATTTT	CASSLDVSSGNTIYF
NA	NA	TRBJ2-7	TRBV30	TGTGCCTGGAGTGTAAACGGCGAGCAGTACTTC	CAWSVNGEQYF